Below are 24 T cell receptor beta chains sequenced from a single sample in a study of CD8 T cells in ankylosing spondylitis. TCRdb reprocessed the 5' RACE reads with MiXCR, giving one entry per CDR3 protein. The data show around 490,000 distinct CDR3 sequences, roughly 5.2% seen once. Antigens for these TCRs are unknown. Study-level findings and limits: Blood of patients with ankylosing spondylitis appeared to be characterized by a TCR beta motif of eight highly homologous variants.

Sequencing was performed on blood, either unsorted or a sorted T cell fraction (not recorded which). The receptors shown here come from a male donor with ankylosing spondylitis.

There are many counts of this clonotype. This chain links TRBV20-1 with TRBJ2-7; the D gene could be TRBD1 or TRBD2 (6 bases each). The CDR3 runs to 14 residues. Germline CDR1 is DFQATT and CDR2 is SNEGSKA (reference sequence). V was trimmed by 5 bases and J by 5 bases, leaving 19 bases between them. Here the CDR3 reads CSAQGTPDINEQYF. The CDR3 DNA reads as TGCAGTGCTCAGGGGACTCCCGATATCAACGAGCAGTACTTC.

This clonotype was counted at least ten times. CDR3 sequence reads: CASSLAGLTGLRYTF. The CDR3 DNA reads TGTGCCAGCAGCTTAGCGGGTCTGACAGGGCTACGCTACACCTTC. The chain couples TRBV7-8 to TRBJ1-2; 7 bases map to TRBD1. The germline CDR1 and CDR2 sequences are SGHVS and FQNEAQ. CDR3 length: 15 amino acids. Trimming at V came to 0 bases and at J to 9 bases, leaving 10 bases not matched to a gene.

This clonotype was observed at least ten times. This chain connects TRBV20-1 to TRBJ2-7, with D possibly being TRBD2 (6 bases). CDR3 length: 16 residues. The V end lost 6 bases, the J end lost 0 bases, and 21 bases lay between the germline ends. Germline V lookup: CDR1 DFQATT, CDR2 SNEGSKA (reference sequence). The CDR3 reads CSATGPYGGISYEQYF. Written as DNA, the CDR3 is TGCAGTGCAACGGGGCCCTACGGCGGGATCTCCTACGAGCAGTACTTC.

This clonotype was seen many times. The chain has TRBV12-3 or TRBV12-4 and TRBJ1-5; no firm D call. The CDR3 runs 12 residues. V lost 8 bases, J lost 9 bases, and 14 bases lay in between. The chain's CDR3 is CASGPQLGPQHF. CDR3 DNA sequence: TGTGCCAGCGGTCCCCAATTGGGGCCCCAGCATTTT.

In this sample, this clonotype turned up many times. The chain uses TRBV6-6 and TRBJ2-1; no firm D call. CDR3 size: 10 residues. Germline lookup yields CDR1 MNHNY and CDR2 SVGAGI (reference sequence). V shed 5 bases and J shed 8 bases, with 4 bases lying between them. CDR3 loop: CASSDYEQFF. In DNA form, the CDR3 reads TGTGCCAGCAGTGATTATGAGCAGTTCTTC.

This chain connects TRBV20-1 to TRBJ2-7; possible D gene TRBD2, 7 bases. CDR1 and CDR2 from the germline V gene are DFQATT and SNEGSKA (reference sequence). CDR3 length: 16 amino acids. The V end lost 0 bases, the J end lost 0 bases, and 15 bases lay between the germline ends. In DNA, the CDR3 is TGCAGTGCTAGAGATTGGGGGGGCCGGAGCTCCTACGAGCAGTACTTC. Translating it yields CSARDWGGRSSYEQYF.

The chain carries TRBV20-1 and TRBJ2-3, with D possibly TRBD2 on 5 matching bases. Germline CDR1 is DFQATT and CDR2 is SNEGSKA (reference sequence). Trimming removed 3 bases at V and 9 bases at J, with 10 bases between. The CDR3 contains 11 residues. The CDR3 region is CSASLAETQYF. The CDR3 DNA reads TGCAGTGCTAGTCTAGCTGAGACGCAGTATTTT.

This clonotype was seen repeatedly, ten times or more. This chain connects TRBV7-9 to TRBJ2-7, with TRBD1 identical over 7 bases. Germline CDR1 reads SEHNR; CDR2 reads FQNEAQ (reference sequence). The CDR3 totals 15 residues. V lost 0 bases to trimming and J lost 3 bases; unmatched junction nucleotides: 5. The CDR3 spells CASSLAVGGGYEQYF. CDR3 DNA: TGTGCCAGCAGCTTAGCGGTAGGGGGCGGCTACGAGCAGTACTTC.

This clonotype was seen ten or more times. This chain links TRBV29-1 with TRBJ1-2; 9 nucleotides match TRBD1. After removal of 6 bases from V and 4 bases from J, the junction contained 3 bases not matched to a gene. Germline CDR1 SQVTM, CDR2 ANQGSEA. The length of the CDR3 is 12 residues. The CDR3 sequence is CSVVTGGYGYTF. CDR3 nucleotides: TGCAGCGTCGTGACAGGGGGCTATGGCTACACCTTC. Complete variable domain (other parts from reference TRBV29-1 and TRBJ1-2): SAVISQKPSRDICQRGTSLTIQCQVDSQVTMMFWYRQQPGQSLTLIATANQGSEATYESGFVIDKFPISRPNLTFSTLTVSNMSPEDSSIYLCSVVTGGYGYTFGSGTRLTVV.

This clonotype was detected ten times or more. The V gene is TRBV7-9, the J gene TRBJ2-3; D is undetermined. CDR1 is SEHNR, CDR2 FQNEAQ, per germline (reference sequence). Trimming shortened V by 2 bases and J by 7 bases, and 4 bases separated the two germline ends. This CDR3 has 11 residues. The CDR3 protein is CASSLLNTQYF. The CDR3 DNA reads TGTGCCAGCAGCTTACTAAATACGCAGTATTTT.

This clonotype showed up many times. The chain combines TRBV6-6 with TRBJ1-4; D gene unclear. In germline, CDR1 is MNHNY, CDR2 SVGAGI (reference sequence). This CDR3 spans 12 amino acids. V shed 8 bases and J shed 3 bases, with 7 bases lying between them. In nucleotides, the CDR3 is TGTGCCAGCCGAGCTCCTAATGAAAAACTGTTTTTT. This codes for CASRAPNEKLFF.

Ten or more counts support this clonotype. The chain carries TRBV7-2 and TRBJ2-7; D is perhaps TRBD1 (6 bases). Germline CDR1 SGHTA, CDR2 FQGNSA. V lost 2 bases, J lost 3 bases, and 11 bases lay in between. The CDR3 has 14 residues. For the CDR3, the DNA is TGTGCCAGCAGCTTACCGGGACACCTCTACGAGCAGTACTTC. Protein: CASSLPGHLYEQYF.

The V call is TRBV7-2, the J call TRBJ2-7; 8 nucleotides align to TRBD1. V lost 6 bases, J lost 5 bases, and 12 bases stayed unmatched. The germline V gene encodes CDR1 SGHTA and CDR2 FQGNSA. The CDR3 has 15 amino acids. This CDR3 reads CASSNGQGSTHEQYF. As DNA, the CDR3 is TGTGCCAGCAGTAACGGACAGGGATCCACCCACGAGCAGTACTTC.

The chain employs TRBV11-2 and TRBJ2-2, with D perhaps matching TRBD1 (5 bases). The CDR3 is made up of 16 amino acids. Germline V gene lookup returns CDR1 SGHAT and CDR2 FQNNGV. Trimming removed 1 base at V and 0 bases at J, with 9 bases between. Here the CDR3 reads CASSLVLQANTGELFF. The CDR3 DNA reads TGTGCCAGCAGCTTAGTGTTACAGGCGAACACCGGGGAGCTGTTTTTT.

The chain carries TRBV27 and TRBJ2-7; 10 positions agree with TRBD1. J lost 1 base, V lost 5 bases, and 8 bases had no gene match. Germline V lookup: CDR1 MNHEY, CDR2 SMNVEV (reference sequence). CDR3 length equals 16 residues. The CDR3 DNA sequence: TGTGCCAGCAGTGGGGGCCCGGGACAGGGGTCCTACGAGCAGTACTTC. Translated: CASSGGPGQGSYEQYF.

The CDR3 protein is CASSSSDRIVYEQYF. The CDR3 DNA sequence: TGTGCCAGCAGTTCTTCTGACAGGATAGTCTACGAGCAGTACTTC. The V gene is TRBV6-2 or TRBV6-3, the J gene TRBJ2-7; D possibly corresponds to TRBD1 (6 bases). This CDR3 is 15 amino acids long. Germline values: CDR1 MNHEY, CDR2 SVGEGT. V lost 4 bases, J lost 3 bases, and 16 bases lay in between.

This sequence joins TRBV5-1 and TRBJ1-1; 10 nucleotides agree with TRBD1. This CDR3 region has 17 residues. The germline CDR1 and CDR2 sequences are SGHRS and YFSETQ. The V segment lost 5 bases and the J segment 3 bases; nucleotides outside the gene matches: 13. CDR3 in amino acids: CASRPGTGVVSDTEAFF. The CDR3 DNA follows: TGCGCCAGCAGACCCGGGACAGGGGTGGTCTCGGACACTGAAGCTTTCTTT.

The sample holds many counts of this clonotype. The genes are TRBV29-1 and TRBJ2-7; D gene ambiguous. CDR3 length equals 12 residues. From germline, CDR1 is SQVTM and CDR2 ANQGSEA. Trimming removed 6 bases at V and 3 bases at J, with 12 bases between. The CDR3 DNA reads as TGCAGCGTGTTAGGCTCCCGCTACGAGCAGTACTTC. This sequence encodes CSVLGSRYEQYF.

This clonotype was detected ten times or more. The rearrangement uses TRBV19 and TRBJ1-1; D might be TRBD1 (5 bases). V was trimmed by 7 bases and J by 4 bases, leaving 22 bases between them. Germline V gene data show CDR1 as LNHDA and CDR2 as SQIVND (reference sequence). The CDR3 is 16 amino acids. CDR3 sequence (DNA): TGTGCCAGTACGCCAGAAACGGACGCCGGGGGCACTGAAGCTTTCTTT. Translated, it gives CASTPETDAGGTEAFF. Using reference TRBV19 and TRBJ1-1 for the parts outside the CDR3, the full variable domain is DGGITQSPKYLFRKEGQNVTLSCEQNLNHDAMYWYRQDPGQGLRLIYYSQIVNDFQKGDIAEGYSVSREKKESFPLTVTSAQKNPTAFYLCASTPETDAGGTEAFFGQGTRLTVV.

This clonotype was counted at least ten times. The J gene is TRBJ1-4, the V gene TRBV20-1; unclear D gene. The CDR3 is made up of 14 amino acids. Germline V CDR1 and CDR2: DFQATT, SNEGSKA (reference sequence). V was trimmed by 2 bases and J by 7 bases, leaving 14 bases between them. The CDR3 DNA is TGCAGTGCTAGATCCGGTCCCGAGTCTGAAAAACTGTTTTTT. Amino acids: CSARSGPESEKLFF.

The sample holds many counts of this clonotype. The J gene is TRBJ2-7, the V gene TRBV4-3; D is uncertain. The CDR3 totals 13 residues. Germline V lookup: CDR1 LGHNA, CDR2 YSLEER. Trimming removed 3 bases at V and 2 bases at J, with 8 bases between. CDR3 sequence: CASSQLGTYEQYF. For the CDR3, the DNA is TGCGCCAGCAGCCAGTTGGGGACCTACGAGCAGTACTTC.

The rearrangement uses TRBV24-1 and TRBJ1-5, with TRBD1 matching 9 bases. V shed 9 bases and J 1 base; nucleotides not matched to a gene: 6. The CDR3 is made up of 15 amino acids. In germline, CDR1 is KGHDR, CDR2 SFDVKD. CDR3 sequence reads: CATAPQGASNQPQHF. As DNA, the CDR3 is TGTGCCACCGCTCCACAGGGGGCGAGCAATCAGCCCCAGCATTTT.

This clonotype was seen ten or more times. The chain links TRBV29-1 to TRBJ2-7; tentative D call: TRBD2 (7 bases). This CDR3 contains 14 residues. Germline loops: CDR1 SQVTM, CDR2 ANQGSEA. The V end was cut by 6 bases, the J end by 5 bases, with 20 bases between. The CDR3 sequence is CSVVRGAGGNEQYF. The CDR3 nucleotides are TGCAGCGTAGTTCGGGGGGCCGGTGGGAACGAGCAGTACTTC.

Ten or more counts support this clonotype. The junction and the germline gene differ at one end; a read error may be behind it. The chain uses TRBV7-2 and TRBJ2-5; D is perhaps TRBD1 (6 bases). The germline V gene has CDR1 SGHTA and CDR2 FQGNSA. The CDR3 length is 11 residues. The CDR3 loop reads CASSLGGTQYF. CDR3 nucleotides: TGTGCCAGCAGTTTAGGGGGGACCCAGTACTTC.